What follows are 25 T cell receptor beta chains derived from one specimen sequenced in a study of CD8 T cells in Susac syndrome. RNA was extracted with the RNeasy kit, and a quantity of about 0.45 to 1 ug was reverse transcribed using random hexamers. From the immunoSEQ multiplex PCR reads, TCRdb called clonotypes with MiXCR, one entry per CDR3 protein. This repertoire shows 180,000 or so distinct CDR3 sequences, around 94% found once; its top ten account for around 0.15%. Material: CD4+ T cells from PBMCs. The receptors stem from a human donor in good health.

This chain links TRBV18 with TRBJ1-1, with TRBD1 matching over 7 bases. The CDR3 covers 14 residues. Trimming at V came to 3 bases and at J to 5 bases, leaving 6 bases not matched to a gene. Per the germline V gene, CDR1 is KGHSH and CDR2 is LQKENI. This CDR3 is CASSPRQGGTEAFF. The CDR3 DNA is TGTGCCAGCTCACCTCGACAGGGAGGTACTGAAGCTTTCTTT.

The chain links TRBV5-1 to TRBJ2-5, with D perhaps assigned TRBD1 or TRBD2 (5 bases each). The germline gives CDR1 SGHRS, CDR2 YFSETQ. The V gene lost 7 bases and the J gene lost 1 base, with 14 bases spanning the gap. The CDR3 sequence is 14 residues long. CDR3 amino acids: CASGNQGRQETQYF. CDR3 nucleotides: TGCGCCAGCGGGAATCAGGGACGCCAAGAGACCCAGTACTTC.

V usage is TRBV20-1 and J usage is TRBJ2-1; 10 bases are a match to TRBD2. CDR3 length equals 18 residues. Germline V lookup: CDR1 DFQATT, CDR2 SNEGSKA (reference sequence). The V segment lost 0 bases and the J segment 3 bases; nucleotides outside the gene matches: 11. CDR3 in amino acids: CSARDLGVKRGGYNEQFF. The CDR3, as DNA: TGCAGTGCTAGAGATCTCGGGGTGAAGCGGGGGGGCTACAATGAGCAGTTCTTC.

This chain links TRBV28 with TRBJ2-3, with D tentatively TRBD2 (7 bases). The CDR3 runs 14 residues. The V gene's germline CDR1 is MDHEN and CDR2 SYDVKM. Trimming took 11 bases from V and 2 from J, leaving 17 bases between them. The CDR3 DNA reads TGTGCCCACGGCGGGCGGGGGCCCACAGATACGCAGTATTTT. Translating it yields CAHGGRGPTDTQYF.

The chain couples TRBV14 to TRBJ1-1; 8 positions match TRBD1. Germline trimming cut 4 bases from V and 2 bases from J; bases unmatched to any gene: 9. The CDR3 spans 16 residues. Germline assignment: CDR1 SGHDN and CDR2 FVKESK. The CDR3 DNA sequence: TGTGCCAGCAGCCCTCGATACAGGGGGGATAACACTGAAGCTTTCTTT. Its translation is CASSPRYRGDNTEAFF.

The rearrangement uses TRBV9 and TRBJ2-5; 9 bases fit TRBD2. There are 17 residues in the CDR3. CDR1 and CDR2 from the germline V gene are SGDLS and YYNGEE. The junction had 11 bases not matched to a gene; V was cut back by 0 bases and J by 5 bases. CDR3 in amino acids: CASSVAAGGPVGETQYF. The CDR3, as DNA: TGTGCCAGCAGCGTAGCGGCGGGGGGGCCGGTCGGCGAGACCCAGTACTTC.

J is TRBJ1-6 and V is TRBV21-1. TRBV21-1 constitutes a pseudogene. The CDR3 extends over 15 amino acids. In DNA form, the CDR3 reads TGTGCCAGCACGGGAGGCGAGGGGAGGGCTTCACCCCTCCACTTT. The encoded protein is CASTGGEGRASPLHF.

The CDR3 sequence is CASSFDRGSYNEQFF. CDR3 nucleotide sequence: TGTGCCAGCAGCTTTGACAGGGGATCCTACAATGAGCAGTTCTTC. The chain combines TRBV7-9 with TRBJ2-1, with TRBD1 identical over 8 bases. With V trimmed by 3 bases and J by 1 base, 2 bases remained unmatched. Germline assignment: CDR1 SEHNR and CDR2 FQNEAQ (reference sequence). The CDR3 is 15 residues long. Supplemented by reference TRBV7-9 and TRBJ2-1, the full variable domain reads DTGVSQNPRHKITKRGQNVTFRCDPISEHNRLYWYRQTLGQGPEFLTYFQNEAQLEKSRLLSDRFSAERPKGSFSTLEIQRTEQGDSAMYLCASSFDRGSYNEQFFGPGTRLTVL.

The V gene is TRBV12-3 or TRBV12-4, the J gene TRBJ2-1; D possibly corresponds to TRBD2 (5 bases). The CDR3 consists of 14 residues. Trimming took 3 bases from V and 4 from J, leaving 10 bases between them. CDR3 nucleotide sequence: TGTGCCAGCAGTTTCCGGGAAGGTTACAATGAGCAGTTCTTC. Translating it yields CASSFREGYNEQFF.

In this sample, this clonotype turned up a few times. The rearrangement links TRBV5-4 to TRBJ1-6; D call uncertain. Germline values: CDR1 SGHNT, CDR2 YYREEE (reference sequence). This CDR3 has 15 residues. The V end lost 0 bases, the J end lost 3 bases, and 7 bases lay between the germline ends. The CDR3 nucleotides are TGTGCCAGCAGCTTGGATTCTAGCTATAATTCACCCCTCCACTTT. It yields the protein CASSLDSSYNSPLHF. Together with reference TRBV5-4 and TRBJ1-6, the CDR3 gives the full variable domain: ETGVTQSPTHLIKTRGQQVTLRCSSQSGHNTVSWYQQALGQGPQFIFQYYREEENGRGNFPPRFSGLQFPNYSSELNVNALELDDSALYLCASSLDSSYNSPLHFGNGTRLTVT.

This clonotype appeared once. The CDR3 loop reads CASSTTLRTDTQYF. The CDR3 region has the DNA TGTGCCAGCAGCACTACATTACGCACAGATACGCAGTATTTT. The V gene is TRBV7-8, the J gene TRBJ2-3; D unresolved. The CDR3 loop spans 14 amino acids. V lost 5 bases and J lost 1, with 10 bases in between. Per the germline V gene, CDR1 is SGHVS and CDR2 is FQNEAQ.

The V and J genes are TRBV20-1 and TRBJ2-7, with TRBD2 identical over 9 bases. The V and J ends lost 7 bases and 4 bases, in that order; junction bases with no gene match: 5. Germline V gene data show CDR1 as DFQATT and CDR2 as SNEGSKA (reference sequence). The CDR3 has 12 residues. This CDR3 reads CSVGGGDYEQYF. CDR3 in DNA: TGCAGTGTGGGCGGGGGGGATTACGAGCAGTACTTC.

The rearrangement joins TRBV20-1 to TRBJ2-2; D is tentatively TRBD1 or TRBD2 (5 bases each). The CDR3 runs 14 residues. Germline values: CDR1 DFQATT, CDR2 SNEGSKA (reference sequence). The chain's CDR3 is CSGMGELNTGELFF. In nucleotides, the CDR3 is TGCAGCGGTATGGGGGAACTGAACACCGGGGAGCTGTTTTTT.

The gene calls are TRBV3-1 and TRBJ2-1, with D hard to call. V was trimmed by 0 bases and J by 3 bases, leaving 9 bases between them. The CDR3 is 15 residues long. From germline, CDR1 is LGHDT and CDR2 YNNKEL (reference sequence). Here the CDR3 reads CASSQDRLGYNEQFF. The CDR3 nucleotides read TGTGCCAGCAGCCAAGATCGTCTAGGCTACAATGAGCAGTTCTTC.

This chain joins TRBV6-5 and TRBJ1-3; no definite D call. The CDR3 is made up of 15 amino acids. The V gene lost 6 bases and the J gene lost 0 bases, with 12 bases spanning the gap. CDR1 and CDR2 from the germline V gene are MNHEY and SVGAGI. CDR3 nucleotides: TGTGCCAGCAGCTATACGTCCGCCTCTGGAAACACCATATATTTT. It encodes CASSYTSASGNTIYF.

The chain carries TRBV5-1 and TRBJ1-1; tentative D call: TRBD1 (5 bases). CDR3 length equals 13 residues. CDR1 is SGHRS, CDR2 YFSETQ, per germline. Trimming cost V 1 base and J 8 bases, with 12 bases left between them. In DNA, the CDR3 is TGCGCCAGCAGCTTGACCCAGGGTTCCGAAGCTTTCTTT. Translating gives CASSLTQGSEAFF.

This chain uses TRBV27 with TRBJ2-1, with 12 bases aligning to TRBD2. V was clipped by 3 bases and J by 5 bases; unmatched bases: 2. Germline CDR1 MNHEY, CDR2 SMNVEV (reference sequence). The CDR3 has 15 amino acids. For the CDR3, the DNA is TGTGCCAGCAGTTTCTCTAGCGGGGGGGACAATGAGCAGTTCTTC. Protein: CASSFSSGGDNEQFF.

The gene calls are TRBV12-3 or TRBV12-4 and TRBJ2-3, with 14 bases that match TRBD2. Germline trimming cut 7 bases from V and 8 bases from J; bases unmatched to any gene: 8. The CDR3 totals 15 residues. In nucleotides, the CDR3 is TGTGCCAGCAATTACGGGACTAGCGGGGGAGGTACGCAGTATTTT. Translated: CASNYGTSGGGTQYF.

The rearrangement joins TRBV6-1 to TRBJ2-1; possibly TRBD2 for D (7 bases). CDR3 length equals 15 residues. The V and J ends lost 6 bases and 4 bases respectively, with 16 bases between them. Germline V lookup: CDR1 MNHNS, CDR2 SASEGT. The CDR3 DNA follows: TGTGCCAGCAGGAGGTCGGGGGGCCGGTACAATGAGCAGTTCTTC. This encodes CASRRSGGRYNEQFF.

This clonotype was detected only once. The chain joins TRBV6-2 or TRBV6-3 to TRBJ2-5; D is uncertain. Germline CDR1 reads MNHEY; CDR2 reads SVGEGT. Trimming removed 10 bases from V and 4 bases from J, with 13 bases in between. The CDR3 contains 12 residues. The CDR3 loop is CATSSVVETQYF. CDR3 nucleotides: TGTGCCACCAGCAGTGTGGTAGAGACCCAGTACTTC.

The chain joins TRBV5-4 to TRBJ2-1; 10 bases agree with TRBD1. V was clipped by 2 bases and J by 6 bases; unmatched bases: 8. The CDR3 is made up of 16 amino acids. Germline assignment: CDR1 SGHNT and CDR2 YYREEE (reference sequence). CDR3 in DNA: TGTGCCAGCAGCTTAGACCCCGGGACAGGGGCCAATGAGCAGTTCTTC. Residues: CASSLDPGTGANEQFF. The full variable domain, its missing parts supplied by reference TRBV5-4 and TRBJ2-1, is ETGVTQSPTHLIKTRGQQVTLRCSSQSGHNTVSWYQQALGQGPQFIFQYYREEENGRGNFPPRFSGLQFPNYSSELNVNALELDDSALYLCASSLDPGTGANEQFFGPGTRLTVL.

The chain joins TRBV3-1 to TRBJ1-6; D gene ambiguous. The CDR3 totals 15 residues. Deletions cut 0 bases from V and 7 bases from J, with 10 bases between. The V gene's germline CDR1 is LGHDT and CDR2 YNNKEL (reference sequence). The CDR3 loop reads CASSQDNGSNSPLHF. The CDR3 region has the DNA TGTGCCAGCAGCCAAGATAACGGGTCAAATTCACCCCTCCACTTT.

The chain joins TRBV7-9 to TRBJ2-5; the D gene is possibly TRBD2 (7 bases). The germline V gene encodes CDR1 SEHNR and CDR2 FQNEAQ (reference sequence). This CDR3 contains 14 residues. The V and J ends lost 5 bases and 5 bases respectively, with 15 bases between them. The CDR3 is CASSLAGAAETQYF. In DNA, the CDR3 is TGTGCCAGCAGCCTCGCGGGGGCGGCGGAGACCCAGTACTTC.

The gene calls are TRBV18 and TRBJ2-3; D is unclear. The V gene lost 0 bases and the J gene lost 4 bases, with 8 bases spanning the gap. Germline V gene data show CDR1 as KGHSH and CDR2 as LQKENI. The CDR3 length is 14 residues. The CDR3 is CASSPPGSADTQYF. CDR3 nucleotide sequence: TGTGCCAGCTCACCACCGGGATCGGCAGATACGCAGTATTTT.

The chain employs TRBV12-3 or TRBV12-4 and TRBJ2-1; a weak D match, TRBD2 (5 bases). Trimming took off 4 bases at V and 8 bases at J, with 21 bases between the two ends. The CDR3 runs 16 residues. CDR3 nucleotide sequence: TGTGCCAGCAGTTCGGTTACCCTAGGACTTAGACATGAGCAGTTCTTC. It encodes CASSSVTLGLRHEQFF.